These 26 T cell receptor beta chains were all obtained from the same sample, sequenced in a study of cytomegalovirus exposure and HLA in healthy donors (dated 2017 in TCRdb). The library was prepared using the immunoSEQ multiplex PCR assay. The table was pulled from immuneACCESS by TCRdb, which kept in-frame rearrangements only. Such tables lose some clones; where checked, under half of the loss comes from unresolved V genes, and the rest has no known cause. This sample lists tens of thousands of clones; nearly 98% were detected once. Under 2% of the sample rests with the top ten. The sample was PBMCs. The origin of the receptors is a young woman in good health and CMV-seropositive.

V gene TRBV28 combines with J gene TRBJ1-1, with 7 bases that match TRBD1. V was pared by 8 bases and J by 3 bases, with 6 bases of the junction left unmatched. CDR1 is MDHEN, CDR2 SYDVKM, per germline. The length of the CDR3 is 13 residues. The CDR3 reads CASLDRVDTEAFF. Here the CDR3 DNA reads TGTGCCAGCCTAGACAGGGTGGACACTGAAGCTTTCTTT.

The CDR3 is CASSQDVAGGGEQYF. In DNA, the CDR3 is TGCGCCAGCAGCCAAGATGTAGCGGGAGGGGGCGAGCAGTACTTC. The chain combines TRBV4-1 with TRBJ2-7, with TRBD2 matching over 11 bases. The CDR3 contains 15 residues. V trimming: 0 bases; J trimming: 6 bases; junction bases outside the gene matches: 4. Germline V lookup: CDR1 MGHRA, CDR2 YSYEKL.

The chain combines TRBV28 with TRBJ2-7; D unclear. Germline V CDR1 and CDR2: MDHEN, SYDVKM. The CDR3 covers 17 residues. V gave up 7 bases and J gave up 0 bases, with 22 bases separating them. DNA of the CDR3: TGTGCCAGCACCCAAGGTAGTATGCGGTACCCCTCCTACGAGCAGTACTTC. This sequence encodes CASTQGSMRYPSYEQYF.

The chain links TRBV9 to TRBJ2-5; 7 bases match TRBD1. Per the germline V gene, CDR1 is SGDLS and CDR2 is YYNGEE. V gave up 2 bases and J gave up 2 bases; unmatched junction bases: 3. There are 14 residues in the CDR3. CDR3 nucleotide sequence: TGTGCCAGCAGCGTCGGGACAGAGCAAGAGACCCAGTACTTC. This sequence encodes CASSVGTEQETQYF.

The chain combines TRBV11-2 with TRBJ2-5; 8 nucleotides line up with TRBD2. CDR1 SGHAT and CDR2 FQNNGV come from the germline V gene. CDR3 length: 14 amino acids. V dropped 4 bases and J dropped 5; count of bases not matched to a gene: 6. The CDR3 coding sequence is TGTGCCAGCAGCTACCAGCGGGGGCGGGAGACCCAGTACTTC. This encodes CASSYQRGRETQYF.

V is TRBV10-3 and J is TRBJ1-3; 7 positions agree with TRBD1. The CDR3 extends over 14 amino acids. With V trimmed by 4 bases and J by 4 bases, 4 bases remained unmatched. Germline values: CDR1 ENHRY, CDR2 SYGVKD. CDR3 residues: CAISVTGKGNTIYF. As DNA, the CDR3 is TGTGCCATCAGTGTGACAGGGAAAGGAAACACCATATATTTT.

CDR3 protein: CASSLAFGTSGSGEQFF. The DNA for the CDR3 is TGTGCCAGCAGCTTAGCCTTCGGGACTAGCGGGAGCGGGGAGCAGTTCTTC. The chain recombines TRBV7-8 with TRBJ2-1; 14 bases are shared with TRBD2. J lost 10 bases, V lost 0 bases, and 8 bases had no gene match. The germline V gene has CDR1 SGHVS and CDR2 FQNEAQ. The CDR3 consists of 17 residues.

The chain uses TRBV14 and TRBJ2-2, with a weak D call TRBD1 (5 bases). V gave up 2 bases and J gave up 4 bases, with 17 bases separating them. This CDR3 comprises 17 residues. Germline V lookup: CDR1 SGHDN, CDR2 FVKESK. The CDR3 is CASSQLISGISTGELFF. The DNA for the CDR3 is TGTGCCAGCAGCCAATTAATATCAGGGATTAGCACCGGGGAGCTGTTTTTT.

The V gene is TRBV5-6, the J gene TRBJ1-4, with 9 bases that match TRBD1. Trimming removed 4 bases from V and 7 bases from J; junction bases left unmatched: 11. The CDR3 has 16 amino acids. Germline V CDR1 and CDR2: SGHDT, YYEEEE. The CDR3 region has the DNA TGTGCCAGCAGCCCCAATGCTTGGGACAGGGCTGAAAAACTGTTTTTT. This encodes CASSPNAWDRAEKLFF. Complete variable domain (other parts from reference TRBV5-6 and TRBJ1-4): DAGVTQSPTHLIKTRGQQVTLRCSPKSGHDTVSWYQQALGQGPQFIFQYYEEEERQRGNFPDRFSGHQFPNYSSELNVNALLLGDSALYLCASSPNAWDRAEKLFFGSGTQLSVL.

J is TRBJ2-3 and V is TRBV27; TRBD2 is a possible D gene (6 bases). This CDR3 is 14 amino acids long. Germline assignment: CDR1 MNHEY and CDR2 SMNVEV (reference sequence). V dropped 8 bases and J dropped 2 bases, with 14 bases sitting between them. The DNA of the CDR3 is TGTGCCAGCTGGGCCGGAGGGGTCACAGATACGCAGTATTTT. Protein product: CASWAGGVTDTQYF.

This clone was recorded only once. This chain joins TRBV7-9 and TRBJ2-5; D is unclear. V gave up 5 bases and J gave up 1 base, with 8 bases separating them. Germline assignment: CDR1 SEHNR and CDR2 FQNEAQ (reference sequence). The CDR3 has 13 residues. Here the CDR3 reads CASSPPGQETQYF. CDR3 nucleotide sequence: TGTGCCAGCAGCCCCCCGGGCCAAGAGACCCAGTACTTC.

The rearrangement uses TRBV6-1 and TRBJ1-3; D call uncertain. Trimming removed 3 bases from V and 2 bases from J, with 5 bases in between. The length of the CDR3 is 13 residues. The germline V gene has CDR1 MNHNS and CDR2 SASEGT. This CDR3 reads CASSDGTGNTIYF. The CDR3, as DNA: TGTGCCAGCAGTGACGGGACTGGAAACACCATATATTTT.

The genes are TRBV5-1 and TRBJ1-2; D gene ambiguous. Per the germline V gene, CDR1 is SGHRS and CDR2 is YFSETQ. V lost 4 bases and J lost 4, with 14 bases in between. The CDR3 has 14 residues. CDR3 nucleotide sequence: TGCGCCAGCAGCCCGGTCGAGGGCGGCTATGGCTACACCTTC. It is translated as CASSPVEGGYGYTF.

The chain combines TRBV10-3 with TRBJ2-7, with D perhaps matching TRBD1 (5 bases). V shed 6 bases and J shed 2 bases, with 20 bases lying between them. CDR1 is ENHRY and CDR2 is SYGVKD in the germline V gene. This CDR3 contains 16 residues. CDR3 coding DNA: TGTGCCATCAGCCCCATCGGGCAGGGCTTTACCTACGAGCAGTACTTC. It translates to CAISPIGQGFTYEQYF.

CDR3 residues: CASSPADNNEQFF. The CDR3 DNA reads TGCGCCAGCAGCCCTGCCGACAACAATGAGCAGTTCTTC. V and J are TRBV4-1 and TRBJ2-1, with unresolved D. This CDR3 has 13 amino acids. Germline V lookup: CDR1 MGHRA, CDR2 YSYEKL. V lost 4 bases, J lost 5 bases, and 9 bases lay in between.

This clone was counted a single time. The V and J genes are TRBV19 and TRBJ2-5; no clear D gene. CDR1 LNHDA and CDR2 SQIVND come from the germline V gene (reference sequence). This CDR3 comprises 13 residues. V gave up 1 base and J gave up 1 base, with 4 bases separating them. CDR3: CASSIGSQETQYF. The CDR3 DNA reads TGTGCCAGTAGTATAGGGAGCCAAGAGACCCAGTACTTC.

The chain uses TRBV6-5 and TRBJ2-7; TRBD1 agrees at 10 bases. The CDR3 length is 15 residues. The junction had 10 bases not matched to a gene; V was cut back by 5 bases and J by 6 bases. Germline V CDR1 and CDR2: MNHEY, SVGAGI. CDR3 sequence: CASSRGGQGTFEQYF. DNA for the CDR3: TGTGCCAGCAGTCGAGGGGGACAGGGGACATTCGAGCAGTACTTC.

The J gene is TRBJ2-1, the V gene TRBV19; TRBD2 is a possible D gene (5 bases). Between the trimmed V and J ends, which lost 6 bases and 6 bases, there was a span of 6 bases. This CDR3 is 11 amino acids long. Germline CDR1 and CDR2: LNHDA and SQIVND (reference sequence). The CDR3 DNA follows: TGTGCCAGTAGCGAGGGCAATGAGCAGTTCTTC. Encoded protein: CASSEGNEQFF.

Concerning this clone itself: A read error may account for a junction end that differs from germline. The chain has TRBV7-7 and TRBJ2-1, with a weak D call TRBD2 (6 bases). Germline assignment: CDR1 SSHAT and CDR2 FNYEAQ (reference sequence). The CDR3 covers 16 residues. The CDR3, as DNA: TGTGCTAGCAGCTCTCAACCCGGGAGAAACTACAATGAGCAGTTCTTC. It translates to CASSSQPGRNYNEQFF.

The chain combines TRBV5-1 with TRBJ2-3, with a weak D call TRBD1 (6 bases). V was trimmed by 0 bases and J by 0 bases, leaving 8 bases between them. Germline CDR1 SGHRS, CDR2 YFSETQ. The CDR3 runs 15 residues. The CDR3 DNA reads TGCGCCAGCAGCTTGGGGACAGCGAGCACAGATACGCAGTATTTT. Translation: CASSLGTASTDTQYF.

In DNA, the CDR3 is TGCAGCGCTTGGGACAGGGTTGGGAATGGCTACACCTTC. Amino acids: CSAWDRVGNGYTF. The rearrangement links TRBV29-1 to TRBJ1-2; TRBD1 matches at 9 bases. Germline V lookup: CDR1 SQVTM, CDR2 ANQGSEA. This CDR3 has 13 residues. V was pared by 7 bases and J by 6 bases, with 9 bases of the junction left unmatched.

The chain uses TRBV19 and TRBJ2-1; 9 nucleotides agree with TRBD2. Germline CDR1 and CDR2: LNHDA and SQIVND (reference sequence). The CDR3 contains 15 residues. J was trimmed by 7 bases and V by 3 bases; bases with no gene match: 7. The CDR3 reads CASSMQAGGRNEQFF. The CDR3 nucleotides are TGTGCCAGTAGTATGCAAGCGGGAGGACGAAATGAGCAGTTCTTC.

The chain couples TRBV4-1 to TRBJ2-7; TRBD1 matches at 10 bases. CDR3 length: 16 amino acids. V gave up 0 bases and J gave up 9 bases; unmatched junction bases: 11. Germline loops: CDR1 MGHRA, CDR2 YSYEKL. DNA of the CDR3: TGCGCCAGCAGCCAAGAGCTGGGACAGGGGCTAGCCGGGCAGTACTTC. Translated, it gives CASSQELGQGLAGQYF.

This chain links TRBV28 with TRBJ2-7, with D perhaps matching TRBD1 (6 bases). The ends were cut back, 1 base at V and 1 base at J, with 17 bases in the middle. Germline assignment: CDR1 MDHEN and CDR2 SYDVKM. The CDR3 consists of 17 residues. The CDR3 reads CASSLYALSGASYEQYF. CDR3 sequence (DNA): TGTGCCAGCAGTTTATACGCCCTCTCAGGGGCATCCTACGAGCAGTACTTC.

This chain joins TRBV19 and TRBJ2-1, with 10 nucleotides matching TRBD2. Per germline, CDR1 LNHDA and CDR2 SQIVND (reference sequence). V was clipped by 6 bases and J by 3 bases; unmatched bases: 5. The CDR3 totals 15 residues. In DNA, the CDR3 is TGTGCCAGTAGGAGGACTAGCGGCATCTACAATGAGCAGTTCTTC. It translates to CASRRTSGIYNEQFF.

The rearrangement uses TRBV5-8 and TRBJ2-5; tentatively, D is TRBD2 (5 bases). Germline V gives CDR1 SGHTS, CDR2 YDEGEE. V lost 6 bases, J lost 4 bases, and 19 bases lay in between. The CDR3 has 15 residues. CDR3 sequence (DNA): TGTGCCAGCACCGAGGAACGGGATTTGGGAGAGACCCAGTACTTC. Amino acid sequence: CASTEERDLGETQYF.